Below, 15 T cell receptor beta chains from the same sample are listed, as sequenced in a study of siplizumab effects on memory and regulatory T cells. Sequencing used immunoSEQ multiplex PCR; TCRdb keeps in-frame clones, though not all of them. The sample carries tens of thousands of clones, around 95% recorded once. Sequencing was done on a sample of naive CD4+ T cells sorted from blood. These receptors originate from a human donor in good health.

The chain is built from TRBV6-5 and TRBJ2-7; D gene ambiguous. Per the germline V gene, CDR1 is MNHEY and CDR2 is SVGAGI. V was clipped by 6 bases and J by 6 bases, with 12 bases between them. There are 12 residues in the CDR3. CDR3 in amino acids: CASSYGPVEQYF. CDR3 nucleotides: TGTGCCAGCAGCTATGGACCGGTCGAGCAGTACTTC.

The rearrangement joins TRBV18 to TRBJ1-2; possibly TRBD1 for D (6 bases). Trimming took 3 bases from V and 3 from J, leaving 11 bases between them. The CDR3 runs 14 residues. Germline V gene sequence: CDR1 KGHSH, CDR2 LQKENI. In DNA, the CDR3 is TGTGCCAGCTCACCTCGGACAGACCACTATGGCTACACCTTC. Translated, it gives CASSPRTDHYGYTF.

The chain employs TRBV19 and TRBJ2-5; 9 bases line up with TRBD2. V shed 5 bases, J shed 4 bases, and the junction held 2 bases outside the gene matches. Germline values: CDR1 LNHDA, CDR2 SQIVND (reference sequence). This CDR3 comprises 13 residues. The CDR3 protein is CASSLTSGETQYF. The CDR3 nucleotides read TGTGCCAGTAGTCTGACTAGCGGAGAGACCCAGTACTTC.

This chain joins TRBV10-3 and TRBJ1-1; the D is unclear. The CDR3 runs to 12 residues. The V gene's germline CDR1 is ENHRY and CDR2 SYGVKD. Trimming stripped 2 bases from V and 10 bases from J, with 11 bases between. The CDR3 loop is CAISELAGGAFF. The CDR3 DNA sequence: TGTGCCATCAGTGAGCTGGCGGGCGGAGCTTTCTTT.

V and J are TRBV6-1 and TRBJ1-3, with TRBD1 as a possible D gene (6 bases). V dropped 0 bases and J dropped 0 bases, with 9 bases sitting between them. The CDR3 is 16 residues long. The germline CDR1 and CDR2 sequences are MNHNS and SASEGT. For the CDR3, the DNA is TGTGCCAGCAGTGAAGCAGGACAGACCTCTGGAAACACCATATATTTT. Protein: CASSEAGQTSGNTIYF.

The CDR3 bases are TGTGCCACCAGCGGAAACAGGGATCGGAGCACTGAAGCTTTCTTT. The encoded protein is CATSGNRDRSTEAFF. The rearrangement uses TRBV15 and TRBJ1-1, with D tentatively TRBD1 (6 bases). Looked up from germline, CDR1 is LNHNV and CDR2 is YYDKDF (reference sequence). This CDR3 contains 15 residues. Trimming shortened V by 5 bases and J by 4 bases, and 17 bases separated the two germline ends.

The chain links TRBV12-5 to TRBJ2-1, with D possibly being TRBD1 (6 bases). Germline V gene lookup returns CDR1 LGHNT and CDR2 FRNRAP. The germline V and J ends were trimmed by 5 bases and 2 bases, with 16 bases remaining between them. CDR3 length: 16 amino acids. CDR3 sequence: CASGRRRDTTYNEQFF. The CDR3 DNA is TGTGCTAGTGGTCGCCGCCGGGACACGACCTACAATGAGCAGTTCTTC.

The chain is built from TRBV18 and TRBJ2-1; 8 positions agree with TRBD2. This CDR3 has 18 amino acids. With 1 base clipped from V and 8 bases from J, the junction kept 16 bases outside the gene matches. Germline CDR1 and CDR2: KGHSH and LQKENI. The CDR3 DNA is TGTGCCAGCTCACCACTTTTCGTCCAGCGGGGGTCTTCAGATGAGCAGTTCTTC. Encoded protein: CASSPLFVQRGSSDEQFF.

The chain couples TRBV9 to TRBJ2-5, with D maybe TRBD2 (6 bases). The germline V and J ends were trimmed by 0 bases and 4 bases, with 22 bases remaining between them. Germline values: CDR1 SGDLS, CDR2 YYNGEE. CDR3 size: 18 residues. CDR3 DNA: TGTGCCAGCAGCGTAGGAAGAACCTTCCCGGGACTGCGAGAGACCCAGTACTTC. Its protein product is CASSVGRTFPGLRETQYF.

J is TRBJ2-4 and V is TRBV11-2, with D tentatively TRBD1 (7 bases). Germline assignment: CDR1 SGHAT and CDR2 FQNNGV. Trimming removed 0 bases at V and 5 bases at J, with 14 bases between. There are 16 residues in the CDR3. In DNA, the CDR3 is TGTGCCAGCAGCTTAGATTGGAGGGGGCTGGAAAACATTCAGTACTTC. Translation: CASSLDWRGLENIQYF.

The chain couples TRBV14 to TRBJ1-1; unclear D gene. Trimming took 5 bases from V and 2 from J, leaving 12 bases between them. Per germline, CDR1 SGHDN and CDR2 FVKESK. This CDR3 spans 14 amino acids. The CDR3 reads CASSFRRTNTEAFF. The CDR3 DNA reads TGTGCCAGCAGCTTCCGCAGGACTAACACTGAAGCTTTCTTT.

The chain links TRBV9 to TRBJ1-2, with no clear D. In germline, CDR1 is SGDLS, CDR2 YYNGEE. The CDR3 consists of 16 residues. V was cut by 3 bases and J by 4 bases, with 19 bases left in between. In DNA, the CDR3 is TGTGCCAGCAGCGACACCGCTATATCCAAACCCTATGGCTACACCTTC. It specifies CASSDTAISKPYGYTF.

The chain carries TRBV2 and TRBJ1-2; tentative D call: TRBD1 (5 bases). There are 13 residues in the CDR3. CDR1 is SNHLY and CDR2 is FYNNEI in the germline V gene. Trimming pared 5 bases from V and 4 bases from J, leaving 11 bases between. The CDR3 here is CASSLQGFYGYTF. CDR3 sequence (DNA): TGTGCCAGCAGTCTGCAGGGTTTCTATGGCTACACCTTC.

This rearrangement joins TRBV28 to TRBJ1-1; no clear D. The CDR3 sequence is 17 residues long. V lost 6 bases and J 1 base, leaving 21 bases between the germline ends. Per germline, CDR1 MDHEN and CDR2 SYDVKM. Here the CDR3 DNA reads TGTGCCAGCAGCCCCATGTGGCAGTTCCCCCGGAACACTGAAGCTTTCTTT. The encoded protein is CASSPMWQFPRNTEAFF.

The chain combines TRBV7-7 with TRBJ1-3; D is ambiguous. CDR1 and CDR2 (germline): SSHAT, FNYEAQ (reference sequence). CDR3 length: 14 amino acids. V was trimmed by 6 bases and J by 4 bases, leaving 13 bases between them. The CDR3: CASSLSATGNTIYF. CDR3 DNA sequence: TGTGCCAGCAGTCTGTCGGCTACCGGAAACACCATATATTTT.